Below, 6 T cell receptor beta chains from the same sample are listed, as sequenced in a study of identical twins. MiXCR was run by TCRdb on the 5' RACE reads, yielding one entry per CDR3 protein. This sample has around 490,000 distinct CDR3 sequences, with about 15% found just once. These data are also associated with another study on yellow fever vaccine responses in identical twins.

Sample: CD4+ T cells sorted from blood. The receptors were sampled from a woman under 30 in good health.

The chain combines TRBV29-1 with TRBJ1-3; 7 positions match TRBD1. The CDR3 has 13 amino acids. J lost 4 bases, V lost 7 bases, and 7 bases had no gene match. The germline CDR1 and CDR2 sequences are SQVTM and ANQGSEA. The CDR3 reads CSATTGPGNTIYF. The DNA of the CDR3 is TGCAGCGCCACGACAGGGCCGGGAAACACCATATATTTT.

Only a few counts were recorded for this clonotype. The chain uses TRBV28 and TRBJ2-3; no clear D gene. V was shortened by 5 bases and J by 4 bases, with 7 bases between the two germline ends. CDR3 size: 12 residues. From germline, CDR1 is MDHEN and CDR2 SYDVKM. CDR3 nucleotide sequence: TGTGCCAGCAGTGTGGGCTCAGATACGCAGTATTTT. Translated: CASSVGSDTQYF.

The chain carries TRBV28 and TRBJ2-7, with 12 bases matching TRBD1. Losses at the gene ends were 2 bases for V and 3 bases for J; bases not matched to a gene: 5. CDR1 MDHEN and CDR2 SYDVKM come from the germline V gene. The CDR3 has 16 residues. The CDR3 is CASSLGTGGAVYEQYV. The CDR3 DNA is TGTGCCAGCAGTTTAGGGACAGGGGGCGCGGTCTACGAGCAGTACGTC.

The chain employs TRBV29-1 and TRBJ2-7; 7 bases are shared with TRBD1. There are 11 residues in the CDR3. Germline V gene data show CDR1 as SQVTM and CDR2 as ANQGSEA. Trimming took 4 bases from V and 5 from J; bases not matched to a gene: 2. CDR3 bases: TGCAGCGTTGGGGACAGTAACGAGCAGTACTTC. It translates to CSVGDSNEQYF.

The chain couples TRBV3-1 to TRBJ2-1; D unresolved. V dropped 0 bases and J dropped 8 bases, with 11 bases sitting between them. This CDR3 spans 14 amino acids. Germline V CDR1 and CDR2: LGHDT, YNNKEL (reference sequence). CDR3 sequence reads: CASSQDARRHEQFF. CDR3 DNA: TGTGCCAGCAGCCAAGACGCTAGAAGGCATGAGCAGTTCTTC.

The sample holds a few counts of this clonotype. The chain employs TRBV14 and TRBJ2-5; D is unclear. CDR1 is SGHDN, CDR2 FVKESK, per germline. Trimming removed 2 bases at V and 5 bases at J, with 15 bases between. CDR3 length: 15 residues. The CDR3 reads CASSQQTRVVETQYF. DNA for the CDR3: TGTGCCAGCAGCCAACAAACAAGGGTAGTGGAGACCCAGTACTTC.